This T cell receptor (beta chain) was sequenced for a study of prognosis after radiotherapy for stage I lung cancer. Overall study: Distant metastases were recorded in a few patients after radiotherapy, at a median of approximately 7 months, and no significant progression was recorded in under 16.

TCR beta CDR3 amplification from genomic DNA was performed by two-round multiplex PCR. First-round PCR amplification was performed with primers specific to each TRBV and TRBJ gene. TCRdb redid the calling of the multiplex PCR reads with MiXCR, one entry per CDR3 protein. The sample has around 12,000 distinct CDR3 sequences, 45% to 65% seen once. This CDR3 comprises 14 residues. Germline-derived CDR1 and CDR2 are SGHNT and YENEEA. With V trimmed by 7 bases and J by 0 bases, 6 bases remained unmatched. The sequence derives from a donor aged 50 or older with non-small cell lung cancer. V is TRBV11-3 and J is TRBJ2-7, with 7 bases fitting TRBD2. Here the sequenced sample was PBMCs, taken before or after stereotactic body radiation therapy (not recorded which). The CDR3 loop is CASIYRGDSYEQYF. The CDR3 DNA follows: TGTGCCAGCATCTATCGGGGGGACTCCTACGAGCAGTACTTC.